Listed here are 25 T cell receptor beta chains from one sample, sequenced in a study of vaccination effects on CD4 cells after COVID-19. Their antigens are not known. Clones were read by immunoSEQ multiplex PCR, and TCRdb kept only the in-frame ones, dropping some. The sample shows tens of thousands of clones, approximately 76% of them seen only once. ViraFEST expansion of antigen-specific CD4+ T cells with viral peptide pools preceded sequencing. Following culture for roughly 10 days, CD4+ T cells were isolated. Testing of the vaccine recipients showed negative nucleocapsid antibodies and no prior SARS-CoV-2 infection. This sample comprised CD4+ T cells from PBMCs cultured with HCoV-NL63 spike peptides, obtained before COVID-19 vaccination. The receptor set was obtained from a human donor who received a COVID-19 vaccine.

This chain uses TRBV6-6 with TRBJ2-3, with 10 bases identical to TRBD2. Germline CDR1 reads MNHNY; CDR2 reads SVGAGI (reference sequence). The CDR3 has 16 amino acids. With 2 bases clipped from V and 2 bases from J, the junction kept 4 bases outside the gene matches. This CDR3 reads CASSYLLAGNTDTQYF. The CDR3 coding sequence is TGTGCCAGCAGTTACCTACTAGCGGGGAACACAGATACGCAGTATTTT.

The CDR3 loop reads CASSWAGRETQYF. For the CDR3, the DNA is TGTGCCAGCAGCTGGGCAGGGAGAGAGACCCAGTACTTC. V gene TRBV9 combines with J gene TRBJ2-5; D may correspond to TRBD1 or TRBD2 (5 bases each). V was trimmed by 4 bases and J by 4 bases, leaving 11 bases between them. The CDR3 spans 13 residues. Germline V gene lookup returns CDR1 SGDLS and CDR2 YYNGEE.

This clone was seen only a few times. Here the CDR3 DNA reads TGTGCCAGCAGCCAAGATGGGGGCGCGGCCACTGAAGCTTTCTTT. It is translated as CASSQDGGAATEAFF. The genes are TRBV3-1 (or the pseudogene TRBV3-2) and TRBJ1-1; TRBD1 might be the D (6 bases). Germline CDR1 LGHDT, CDR2 YNNKEL (reference sequence). V gave up 0 bases and J gave up 4 bases, with 12 bases separating them. The CDR3 runs to 15 residues.

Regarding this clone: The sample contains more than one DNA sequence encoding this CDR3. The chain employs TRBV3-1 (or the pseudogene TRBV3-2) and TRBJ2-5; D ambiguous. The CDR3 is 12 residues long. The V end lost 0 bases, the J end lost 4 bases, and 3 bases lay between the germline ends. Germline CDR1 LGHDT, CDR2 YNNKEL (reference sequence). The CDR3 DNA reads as TGTGCCAGCAGCCAAGATCGAGAGACCCAGTACTTC. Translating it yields CASSQDRETQYF.

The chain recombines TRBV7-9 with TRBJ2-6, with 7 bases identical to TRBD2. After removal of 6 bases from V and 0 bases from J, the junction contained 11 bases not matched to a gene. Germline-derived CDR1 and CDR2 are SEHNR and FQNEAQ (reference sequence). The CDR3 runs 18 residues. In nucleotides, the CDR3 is TGTGCCAGCAGGCTTCATGGGGGGGGAAGCTCTGGGGCCAACGTCCTGACTTTC. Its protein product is CASRLHGGGSSGANVLTF.

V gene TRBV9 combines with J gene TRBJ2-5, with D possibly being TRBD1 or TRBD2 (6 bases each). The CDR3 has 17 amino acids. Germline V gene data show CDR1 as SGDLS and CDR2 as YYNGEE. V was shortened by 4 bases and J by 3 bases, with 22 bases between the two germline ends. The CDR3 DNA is TGTGCCAGCAGCCCGGGTTTATTGGGGGGCGATGAAGAGACCCAGTACTTC. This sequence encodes CASSPGLLGGDEETQYF. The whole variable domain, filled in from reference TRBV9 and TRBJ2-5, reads DSGVTQTPKHLITATGQRVTLRCSPRSGDLSVYWYQQSLDQGLQFLIQYYNGEERAKGNILERFSAQQFPDLHSELNLSSLELGDSALYFCASSPGLLGGDEETQYFGPGTRLLVL.

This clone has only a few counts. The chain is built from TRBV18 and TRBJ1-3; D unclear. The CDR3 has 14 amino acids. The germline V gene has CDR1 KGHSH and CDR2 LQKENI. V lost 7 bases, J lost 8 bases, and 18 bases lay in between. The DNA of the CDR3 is TGTGCCAGCTTCACCACCTCAGGAGTTGACACCATATATTTT. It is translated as CASFTTSGVDTIYF.

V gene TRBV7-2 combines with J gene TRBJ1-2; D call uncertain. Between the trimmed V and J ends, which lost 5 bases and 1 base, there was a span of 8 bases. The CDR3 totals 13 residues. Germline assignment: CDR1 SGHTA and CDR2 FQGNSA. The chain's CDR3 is CASSLQLNYGYTF. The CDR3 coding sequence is TGTGCCAGCAGCCTACAGCTTAACTATGGCTACACCTTC.

CDR3 amino acids: CASTKRVQETQYF. DNA for the CDR3: TGTGCCAGCACTAAGCGAGTCCAAGAGACCCAGTACTTC. V is TRBV2 and J is TRBJ2-5; D is unresolved. The CDR3 consists of 13 residues. Germline loops: CDR1 SNHLY, CDR2 FYNNEI. V lost 7 bases to trimming and J lost 1 base, with 10 bases between them.

The CDR3 DNA reads TGTGCCAGCAGCTTTCAGGGATACAATGAGCAGTTCTTC. This sequence encodes CASSFQGYNEQFF. The V call is TRBV5-6, the J call TRBJ2-1; possibly TRBD1 for D (5 bases). Trimming shortened V by 2 bases and J by 4 bases, and 7 bases separated the two germline ends. Germline values: CDR1 SGHDT, CDR2 YYEEEE. This CDR3 spans 13 amino acids.

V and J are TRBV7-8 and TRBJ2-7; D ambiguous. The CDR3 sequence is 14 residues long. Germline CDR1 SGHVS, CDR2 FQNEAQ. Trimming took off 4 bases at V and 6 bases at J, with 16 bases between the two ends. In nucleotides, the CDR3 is TGTGCCAGCAGCTCCAATCTCGCGGTCGTCGAGCAGTACGTC. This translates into CASSSNLAVVEQYV.

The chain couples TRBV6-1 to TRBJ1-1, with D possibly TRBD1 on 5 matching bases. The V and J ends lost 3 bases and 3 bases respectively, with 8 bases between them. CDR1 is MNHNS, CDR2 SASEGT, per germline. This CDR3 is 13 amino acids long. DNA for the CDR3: TGTGCCAGCAGTGACAGGGCGGACACTGAAGCTTTCTTT. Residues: CASSDRADTEAFF.

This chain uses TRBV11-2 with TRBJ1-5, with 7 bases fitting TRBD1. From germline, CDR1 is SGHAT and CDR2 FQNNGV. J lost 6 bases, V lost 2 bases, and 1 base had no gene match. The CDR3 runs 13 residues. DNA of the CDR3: TGTGCCAGCAGCTTACACAGGGGTCAGCCCCAGCATTTT. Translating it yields CASSLHRGQPQHF.

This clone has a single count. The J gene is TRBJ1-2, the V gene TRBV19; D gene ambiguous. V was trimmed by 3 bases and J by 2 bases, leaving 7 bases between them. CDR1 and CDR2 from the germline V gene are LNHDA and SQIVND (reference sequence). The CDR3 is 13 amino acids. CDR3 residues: CASSILGNYGYTF. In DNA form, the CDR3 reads TGTGCCAGTAGTATCTTAGGAAACTATGGCTACACCTTC. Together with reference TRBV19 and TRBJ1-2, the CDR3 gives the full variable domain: DGGITQSPKYLFRKEGQNVTLSCEQNLNHDAMYWYRQDPGQGLRLIYYSQIVNDFQKGDIAEGYSVSREKKESFPLTVTSAQKNPTAFYLCASSILGNYGYTFGSGTRLTVV.

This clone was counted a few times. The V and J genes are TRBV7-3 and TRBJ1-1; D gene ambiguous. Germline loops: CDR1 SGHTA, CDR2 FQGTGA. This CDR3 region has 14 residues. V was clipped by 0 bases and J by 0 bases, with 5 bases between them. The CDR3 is CASSLTGLNTEAFF. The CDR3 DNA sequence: TGTGCCAGCAGCTTAACGGGTCTGAACACTGAAGCTTTCTTT.

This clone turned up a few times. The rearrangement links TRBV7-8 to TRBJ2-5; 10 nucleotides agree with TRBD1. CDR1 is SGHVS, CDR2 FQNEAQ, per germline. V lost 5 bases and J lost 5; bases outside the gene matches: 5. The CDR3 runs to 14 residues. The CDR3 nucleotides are TGTGCCAGCAGCCGACAGGGGGCCCCGGAGACCCAGTACTTC. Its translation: CASSRQGAPETQYF.

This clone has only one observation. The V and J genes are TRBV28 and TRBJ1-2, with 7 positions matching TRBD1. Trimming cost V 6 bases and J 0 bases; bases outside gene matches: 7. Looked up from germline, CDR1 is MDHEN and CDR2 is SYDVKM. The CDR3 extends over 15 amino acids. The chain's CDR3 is CASRRPGTANYGYTF. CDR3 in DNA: TGTGCCAGCAGACGCCCAGGGACAGCTAACTATGGCTACACCTTC.

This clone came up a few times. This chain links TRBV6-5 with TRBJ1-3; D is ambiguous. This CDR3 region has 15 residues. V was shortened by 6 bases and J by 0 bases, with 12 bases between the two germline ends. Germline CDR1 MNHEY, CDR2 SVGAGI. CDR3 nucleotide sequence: TGTGCCAGCAGCCGCGGGTGGGGCTCTGGAAACACCATATATTTT. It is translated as CASSRGWGSGNTIYF.

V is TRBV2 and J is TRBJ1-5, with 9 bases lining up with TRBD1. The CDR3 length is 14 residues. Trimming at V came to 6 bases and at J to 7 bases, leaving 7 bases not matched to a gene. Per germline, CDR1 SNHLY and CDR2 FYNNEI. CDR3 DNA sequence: TGTGCCAGCAGCTCCGGGACAGGGAAACAGCCCCAGCATTTT. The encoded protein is CASSSGTGKQPQHF.

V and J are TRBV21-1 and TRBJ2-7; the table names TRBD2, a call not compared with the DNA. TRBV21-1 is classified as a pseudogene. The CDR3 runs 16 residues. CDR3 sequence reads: CASSKESGTPVYEQYV. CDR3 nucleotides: TGTGCCAGCAGCAAAGAGTCTGGGACTCCGGTCTACGAGCAGTACGTC.

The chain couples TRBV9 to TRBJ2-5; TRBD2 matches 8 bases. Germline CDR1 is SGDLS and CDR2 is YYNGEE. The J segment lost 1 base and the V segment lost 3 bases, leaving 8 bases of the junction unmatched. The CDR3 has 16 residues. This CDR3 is CASSGSGRRAQETQYF. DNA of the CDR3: TGTGCCAGCAGCGGAAGCGGGAGACGGGCCCAAGAGACCCAGTACTTC.

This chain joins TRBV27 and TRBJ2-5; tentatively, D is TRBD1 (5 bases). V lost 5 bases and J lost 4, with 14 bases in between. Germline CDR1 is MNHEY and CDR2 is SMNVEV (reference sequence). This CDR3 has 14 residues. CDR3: CASSPRTSRETQYF. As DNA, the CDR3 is TGTGCCAGCAGTCCCCGGACATCGCGAGAGACCCAGTACTTC.

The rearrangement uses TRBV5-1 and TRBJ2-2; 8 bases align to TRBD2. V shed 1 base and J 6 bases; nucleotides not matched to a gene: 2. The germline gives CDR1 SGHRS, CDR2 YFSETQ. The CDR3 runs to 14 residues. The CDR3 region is CASSLLAGPGELFF. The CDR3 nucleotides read TGCGCCAGCAGCTTGTTAGCGGGGCCCGGGGAGCTGTTTTTT.

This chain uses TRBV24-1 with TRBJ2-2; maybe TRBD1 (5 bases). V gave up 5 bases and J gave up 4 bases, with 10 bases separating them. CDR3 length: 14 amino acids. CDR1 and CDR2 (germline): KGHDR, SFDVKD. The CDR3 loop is CATSGGRVTGELFF. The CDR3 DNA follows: TGTGCCACCAGTGGGGGCCGGGTCACCGGGGAGCTGTTTTTT.

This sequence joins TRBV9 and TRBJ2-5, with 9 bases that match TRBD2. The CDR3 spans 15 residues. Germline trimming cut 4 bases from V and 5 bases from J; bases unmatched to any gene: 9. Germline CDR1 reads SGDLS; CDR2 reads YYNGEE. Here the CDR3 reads CASSIVSGGGETQYF. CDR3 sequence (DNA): TGTGCCAGCAGCATCGTTAGCGGGGGCGGGGAGACCCAGTACTTC.